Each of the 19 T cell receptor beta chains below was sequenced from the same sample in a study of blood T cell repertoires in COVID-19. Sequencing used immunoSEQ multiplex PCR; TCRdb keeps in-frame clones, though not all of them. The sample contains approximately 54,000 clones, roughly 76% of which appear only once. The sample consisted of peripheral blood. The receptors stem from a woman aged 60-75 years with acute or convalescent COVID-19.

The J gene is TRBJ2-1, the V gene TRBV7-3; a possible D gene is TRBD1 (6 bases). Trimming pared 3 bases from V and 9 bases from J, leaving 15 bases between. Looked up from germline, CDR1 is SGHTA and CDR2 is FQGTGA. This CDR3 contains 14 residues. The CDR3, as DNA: TGTGCCAGCAGCTTTTCATACAGGGATGGTGAGCAGTTCTTC. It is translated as CASSFSYRDGEQFF.

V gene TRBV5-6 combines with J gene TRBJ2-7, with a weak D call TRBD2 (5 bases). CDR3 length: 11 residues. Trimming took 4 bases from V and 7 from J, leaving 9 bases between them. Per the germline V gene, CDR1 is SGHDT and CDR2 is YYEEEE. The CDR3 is CASSREGEQYF. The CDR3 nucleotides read TGTGCCAGCAGCCGAGAGGGTGAGCAGTACTTC.

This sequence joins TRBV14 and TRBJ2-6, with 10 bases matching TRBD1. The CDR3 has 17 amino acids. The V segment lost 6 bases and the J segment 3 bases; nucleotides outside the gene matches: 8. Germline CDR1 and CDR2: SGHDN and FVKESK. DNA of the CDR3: TGTGCCAGCAGACTCGGACAGGGGGTATATGGGGCCAACGTCCTGACTTTC. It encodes CASRLGQGVYGANVLTF.

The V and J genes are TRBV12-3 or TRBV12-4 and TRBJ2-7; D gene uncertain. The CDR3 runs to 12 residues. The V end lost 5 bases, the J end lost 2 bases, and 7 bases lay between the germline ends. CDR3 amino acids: CASSTHTYEQYF. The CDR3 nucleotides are TGTGCCAGCAGTACACACACCTACGAGCAGTACTTC.

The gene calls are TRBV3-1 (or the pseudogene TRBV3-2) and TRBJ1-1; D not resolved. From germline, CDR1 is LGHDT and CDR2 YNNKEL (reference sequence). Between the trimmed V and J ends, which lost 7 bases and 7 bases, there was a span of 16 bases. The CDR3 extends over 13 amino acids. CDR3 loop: CASNQAGSDEAFF. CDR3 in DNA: TGTGCCAGCAATCAGGCTGGGAGCGATGAAGCTTTCTTT.

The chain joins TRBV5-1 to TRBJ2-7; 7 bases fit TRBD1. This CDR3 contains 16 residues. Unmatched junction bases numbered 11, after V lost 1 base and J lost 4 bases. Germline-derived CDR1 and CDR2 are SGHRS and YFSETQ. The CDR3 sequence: CASSLSSGQAGYEQYF. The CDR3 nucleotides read TGCGCCAGCAGCTTGTCCAGTGGACAGGCAGGGTACGAGCAGTACTTC.

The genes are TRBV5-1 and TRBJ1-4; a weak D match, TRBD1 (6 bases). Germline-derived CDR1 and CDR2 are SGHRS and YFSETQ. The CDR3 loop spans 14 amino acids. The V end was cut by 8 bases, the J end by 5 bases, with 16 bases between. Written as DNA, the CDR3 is TGCGCCAGTTCCTCGGGGGGCCGGAATGAAAAACTGTTTTTT. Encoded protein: CASSSGGRNEKLFF. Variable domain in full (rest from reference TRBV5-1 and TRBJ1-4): KAGVTQTPRYLIKTRGQQVTLSCSPISGHRSVSWYQQTPGQGLQFLFEYFSETQRNKGNFPGRFSGRQFSNSRSEMNVSTLELGDSALYLCASSSGGRNEKLFFGSGTQLSVL.

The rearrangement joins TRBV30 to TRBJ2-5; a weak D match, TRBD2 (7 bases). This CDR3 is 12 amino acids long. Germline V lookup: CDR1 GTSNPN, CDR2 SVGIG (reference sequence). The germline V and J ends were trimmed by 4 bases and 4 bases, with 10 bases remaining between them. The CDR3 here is CAWKGGGETQYF. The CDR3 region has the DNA TGTGCCTGGAAGGGGGGGGGAGAGACCCAGTACTTC.

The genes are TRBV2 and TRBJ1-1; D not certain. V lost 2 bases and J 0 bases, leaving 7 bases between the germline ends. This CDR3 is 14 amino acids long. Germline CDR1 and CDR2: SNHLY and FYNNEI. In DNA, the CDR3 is TGTGCCAGCAGTGAAACACCCATGAACACTGAAGCTTTCTTT. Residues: CASSETPMNTEAFF.

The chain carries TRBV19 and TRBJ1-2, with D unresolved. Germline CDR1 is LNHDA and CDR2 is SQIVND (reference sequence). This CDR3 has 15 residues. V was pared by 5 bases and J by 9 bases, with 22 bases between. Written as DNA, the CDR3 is TGTGCCAGTAGTCCGTTCCCTGACCGCCCGGGTAGCTACACCTTC. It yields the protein CASSPFPDRPGSYTF.

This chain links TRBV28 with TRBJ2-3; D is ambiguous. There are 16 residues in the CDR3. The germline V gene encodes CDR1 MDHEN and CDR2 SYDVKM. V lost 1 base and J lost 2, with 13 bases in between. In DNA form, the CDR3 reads TGTGCCAGCAGTTTATTCCAGTTCGGAGACACAGATACGCAGTATTTT. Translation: CASSLFQFGDTDTQYF.

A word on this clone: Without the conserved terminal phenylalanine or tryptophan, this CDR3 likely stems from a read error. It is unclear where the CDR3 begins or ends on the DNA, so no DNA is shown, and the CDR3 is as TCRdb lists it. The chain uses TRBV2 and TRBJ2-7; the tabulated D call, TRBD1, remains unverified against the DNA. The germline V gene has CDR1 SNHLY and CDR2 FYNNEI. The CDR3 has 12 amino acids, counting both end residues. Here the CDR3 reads CASNEGLGQSPI.

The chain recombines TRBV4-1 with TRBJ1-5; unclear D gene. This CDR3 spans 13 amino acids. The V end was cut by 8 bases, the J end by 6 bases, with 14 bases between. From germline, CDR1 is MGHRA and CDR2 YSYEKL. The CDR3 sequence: CASGPGVGQPQHF. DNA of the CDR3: TGCGCCAGCGGCCCCGGGGTTGGTCAGCCCCAGCATTTT.

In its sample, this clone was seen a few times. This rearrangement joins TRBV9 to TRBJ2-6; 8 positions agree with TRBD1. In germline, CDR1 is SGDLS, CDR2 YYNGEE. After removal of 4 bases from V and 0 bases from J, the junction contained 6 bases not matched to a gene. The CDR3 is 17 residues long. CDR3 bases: TGTGCCAGCAGCTCGGGACAGGCGTACTCTGGGGCCAACGTCCTGACTTTC. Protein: CASSSGQAYSGANVLTF.

The CDR3 region is CASRPQGGAPYEQYF. The DNA of the CDR3 is TGTGCCAGCAGGCCCCAGGGGGGCGCCCCTTACGAGCAGTACTTC. The rearrangement links TRBV6-5 to TRBJ2-7, with D possibly matching TRBD1 (7 bases). CDR1 and CDR2 from the germline V gene are MNHEY and SVGAGI. The CDR3 totals 15 residues. The V and J ends lost 6 bases and 4 bases respectively, with 19 bases between them.

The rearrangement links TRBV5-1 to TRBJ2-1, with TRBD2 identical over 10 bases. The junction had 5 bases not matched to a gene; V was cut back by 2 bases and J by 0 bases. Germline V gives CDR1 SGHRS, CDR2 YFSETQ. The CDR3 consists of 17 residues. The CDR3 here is CASSFASGSSSYNEQFF. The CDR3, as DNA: TGCGCCAGCAGCTTTGCTAGCGGGAGCAGCTCCTACAATGAGCAGTTCTTC.

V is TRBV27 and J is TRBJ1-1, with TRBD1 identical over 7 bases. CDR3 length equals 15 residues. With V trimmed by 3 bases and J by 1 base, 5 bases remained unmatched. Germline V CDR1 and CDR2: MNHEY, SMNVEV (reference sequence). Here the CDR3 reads CASSFLQGRNTEAFF. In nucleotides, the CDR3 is TGTGCCAGCAGTTTCCTACAGGGGAGGAACACTGAAGCTTTCTTT.

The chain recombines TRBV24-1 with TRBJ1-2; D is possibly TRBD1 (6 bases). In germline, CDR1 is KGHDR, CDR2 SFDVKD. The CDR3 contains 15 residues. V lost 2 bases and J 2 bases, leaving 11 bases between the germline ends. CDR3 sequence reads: CATSDSGAENYGYTF. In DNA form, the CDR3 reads TGTGCCACCAGTGATTCAGGGGCCGAAAACTATGGCTACACCTTC.

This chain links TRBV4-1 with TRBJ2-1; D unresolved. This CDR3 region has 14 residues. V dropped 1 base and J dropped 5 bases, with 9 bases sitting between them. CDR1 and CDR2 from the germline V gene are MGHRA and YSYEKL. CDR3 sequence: CASSQVDTNNEQFF. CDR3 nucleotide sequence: TGCGCCAGCAGCCAAGTCGACACGAACAATGAGCAGTTCTTC.